This T cell receptor (beta chain) was identified during a study of blood T cells in healthy people across ages. Study results and limitations: Strong correlation was found linking TCR beta diversity to naive T cell percentage. Donor CMV infection status was unknown, possibly confounding age-related changes in expanded clonotypes.

The count of this clonotype is one. Its specificity is not known. A second PCR of roughly 7 to 11 cycles used a sample-barcoded 5' primer and a J-beta primer mix. TCRdb re-called the 5' RACE reads through MiXCR, storing one row per CDR3 protein. The profile shows hundreds of thousands of distinct CDR3 sequences, around 50% of them singletons. The authors isolated at least 6 million PBMCs per sample. V lost 1 base to trimming and J lost 6 bases, with 8 bases between them. Germline CDR1 LGHNA, CDR2 YNFKEQ. This CDR3 is 13 amino acids long. Sequenced: blood. J is TRBJ2-3 and V is TRBV4-2; D gene ambiguous. This receptor was obtained from a woman of 80 years or more in good health. The DNA for the CDR3 is TGTGCCAGCAGCCAAGGGGATCGGGATACGCAGTATTTT. Protein: CASSQGDRDTQYF.